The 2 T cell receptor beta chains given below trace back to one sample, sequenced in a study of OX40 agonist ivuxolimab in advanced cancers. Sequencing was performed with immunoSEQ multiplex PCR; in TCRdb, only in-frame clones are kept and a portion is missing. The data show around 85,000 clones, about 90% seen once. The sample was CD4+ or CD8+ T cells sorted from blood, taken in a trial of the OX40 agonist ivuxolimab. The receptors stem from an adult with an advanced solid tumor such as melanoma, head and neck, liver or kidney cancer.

CDR3 amino acids: CASSSQRLAANEQFF. The CDR3 DNA follows: TGTGCCAGCAGCTCCCAAAGACTAGCCGCCAATGAGCAGTTCTTC. The J gene is TRBJ2-1, the V gene TRBV7-2; 7 nucleotides agree with TRBD2. V was clipped by 4 bases and J by 6 bases; unmatched bases: 9. CDR3 length: 15 residues. Germline CDR1 reads SGHTA; CDR2 reads FQGNSA.

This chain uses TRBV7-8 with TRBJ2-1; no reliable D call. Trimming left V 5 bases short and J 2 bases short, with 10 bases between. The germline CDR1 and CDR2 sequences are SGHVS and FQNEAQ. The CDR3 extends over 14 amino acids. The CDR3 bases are TGTGCCAGCAGCCAGCTGGTAACCTACAATGAGCAGTTCTTC. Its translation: CASSQLVTYNEQFF.